This T cell receptor beta chain comes out of a study of technical replicates of blood from a few donors. The CDR3 spans 14 residues. Looked up from germline, CDR1 is LNHDA and CDR2 is SQIVND (reference sequence). V was clipped by 1 base and J by 4 bases, with 8 bases between them. Profiled with immunoSEQ multiplex PCR; TCRdb holds only in-frame clones, not every one. The sample contains about 81,000 clones, roughly four fifths of which appear only once. The source material was PBMCs. The J gene is TRBJ2-1, the V gene TRBV19, with D hard to call. This receptor was taken from a human donor in good health. Some clones in this sample may be carry-over from other donors' samples. CDR3 sequence reads: CASSIGGGYNEQFF. DNA of the CDR3: TGTGCCAGTAGTATAGGAGGCGGTTACAATGAGCAGTTCTTC.